One sample yielded the 3 T cell receptor beta chains listed below, sequenced in a study of graft-versus-host responses after intestinal transplantation. These receptors' antigens are unknown. Sequencing used immunoSEQ multiplex PCR; TCRdb keeps in-frame clones, though not all of them. The sample has some 110,000 clones, more than 80% seen once. The specimen comprised unstimulated CD4+ T cells sorted from spleen or lymph node cells, sampled before transplant. The receptors originated from a human donor who was the organ donor for an intestinal transplant.

The J gene is TRBJ1-2, the V gene TRBV5-1, with D unresolved. V was pared by 0 bases and J by 5 bases, with 11 bases between. The length of the CDR3 is 14 residues. Germline CDR1 is SGHRS and CDR2 is YFSETQ. CDR3 sequence: CASSLGGLRYGYTF. CDR3 DNA sequence: TGCGCCAGCAGCTTGGGCGGACTCCGGTATGGCTACACCTTC.

The rearrangement joins TRBV6-1 to TRBJ2-5, with 11 bases identical to TRBD2. The J call is uncertain, as TRBJ2-7 better fits the DNA end. The CDR3 has 14 amino acids. Germline V gene data show CDR1 as MNHNS and CDR2 as SASEGT. CDR3 region: CASSTSGSMYEQYF. The CDR3 bases are TGTGCCAGCAGTACTAGCGGGAGTATGTACGAGCAGTACTTC.

This chain joins TRBV5-4 and TRBJ2-7; 14 bases fit TRBD2. The CDR3 extends over 17 amino acids. V lost 0 bases to trimming and J lost 5 bases; unmatched junction nucleotides: 7. Germline CDR1 reads SGHNT; CDR2 reads YYREEE (reference sequence). The CDR3, as DNA: TGTGCCAGCAGCTTGGGGGGACTAGCGGGAGATTTCCACGAGCAGTACTTC. Its translation: CASSLGGLAGDFHEQYF.